Here is one T cell receptor beta chain with its context. The antigen is not known. This sample was taken from a study of graft-versus-host responses after intestinal transplantation. Study observations and caveats: The marrow of recipients harbored GvH clones, and ileum or blood showed some of them first.

TCRdb keeps only in-frame clones here, not all; method: immunoSEQ multiplex PCR. Among around 24,000 clones listed, 82% were seen once. The V gene's germline CDR1 is SEHNR and CDR2 FQNEAQ (reference sequence). This CDR3 is 14 amino acids long. With 7 bases clipped from V and 3 bases from J, the junction kept 4 bases outside the gene matches. The receptor comes from a human donor who was the organ donor for an intestinal transplant. Sequencing used unstimulated CD8+ T cells sorted from spleen or lymph node cells, obtained before transplant. The rearrangement joins TRBV7-9 to TRBJ2-2; 8 bases are shared with TRBD2. The CDR3: CASTGLVDTGELFF. DNA for the CDR3: TGTGCCAGCACGGGACTAGTTGACACCGGGGAGCTGTTTTTT.